A single sample gave rise to the 24 T cell receptor beta chains below, sequenced in a study of blood T cell repertoires in COVID-19. TCRdb's table, derived via immunoSEQ multiplex PCR, lists solely in-frame clones and lacks some. The table includes roughly 150,000 clones, more than 75% detected once. Sequencing was done on a sample of peripheral blood. All receptors derive from a human donor with acute or convalescent COVID-19. The donor label of this sample is uncertain.

CDR3 DNA: TGTGCCAGCTTGCGGGGGGGGAGCACAGATACGCAGTATTTT. Translation gives CASLRGGSTDTQYF. The chain recombines TRBV6-6 with TRBJ2-3; 9 bases line up with TRBD2. Looked up from germline, CDR1 is MNHNY and CDR2 is SVGAGI (reference sequence). The CDR3 is 14 residues long. Germline trimming cut 8 bases from V and 0 bases from J; bases unmatched to any gene: 3.

The table lists this clone with a count of one. The chain links TRBV7-2 to TRBJ1-2, with 9 bases aligning to TRBD1. V lost 1 base to trimming and J lost 7 bases; unmatched junction nucleotides: 10. Germline V gene data show CDR1 as SGHTA and CDR2 as FQGNSA. This CDR3 is 16 amino acids long. The CDR3 coding sequence is TGTGCCAGCAGCTTAGGGACAGGGGTCTTATCTGGTGGCTACACCTTC. Amino acid sequence: CASSLGTGVLSGGYTF.

The chain is built from TRBV19 and TRBJ1-3, with 8 bases that match TRBD1. Germline CDR1 and CDR2: LNHDA and SQIVND (reference sequence). The CDR3 is 15 residues long. V dropped 8 bases and J dropped 3; count of bases not matched to a gene: 9. DNA of the CDR3: TGTGCCAGTCGCCCCGCAGGGGGCGGTGGAAACACCATATATTTT. This translates into CASRPAGGGGNTIYF.

V usage is TRBV12-3 or TRBV12-4 and J usage is TRBJ2-1; D not certain. This CDR3 has 12 amino acids. V was cut by 5 bases and J by 9 bases, with 11 bases left in between. CDR3 region: CASSALTFEQFF. CDR3 in DNA: TGTGCCAGCAGTGCCCTGACTTTTGAGCAGTTCTTC.

This chain joins TRBV5-8 and TRBJ1-1; TRBD1 agrees at 8 bases. The J segment lost 6 bases and the V segment lost 4 bases, leaving 11 bases of the junction unmatched. This CDR3 comprises 15 residues. The germline gives CDR1 SGHTS, CDR2 YDEGEE. DNA of the CDR3: TGTGCCAGCAGCCGGAGACGACAGGGGTTGGCTGAAGCTTTCTTT. It translates to CASSRRRQGLAEAFF.

The V call is TRBV25-1, the J call TRBJ1-6; a possible D gene is TRBD1 (5 bases). The CDR3 is 16 residues long. Trimming stripped 2 bases from V and 6 bases from J, with 14 bases between. The germline CDR1 and CDR2 sequences are MGHDK and SYGVNS. Written as DNA, the CDR3 is TGTGCCAGCAGTGAACCCCCCCAGGGAGGTAATTCACCCCTCCACTTT. Translated: CASSEPPQGGNSPLHF.

The chain combines TRBV19 with TRBJ1-6; D is ambiguous. V lost 1 base, J lost 9 bases, and 28 bases lay in between. The CDR3 sequence is 20 residues long. Germline V gives CDR1 LNHDA, CDR2 SQIVND (reference sequence). This CDR3 is CASSIATGFSPSSRLSPLHF. The CDR3 region has the DNA TGTGCCAGTAGTATAGCAACGGGGTTTTCCCCTTCCTCTCGGCTTTCACCCCTCCACTTT.

The gene calls are TRBV11-2 and TRBJ2-2; D is unclear. Trimming removed 5 bases at V and 4 bases at J, with 17 bases between. Germline V CDR1 and CDR2: SGHAT, FQNNGV. This CDR3 has 16 amino acids. The chain's CDR3 is CASSLSPGPGTGELFF. CDR3 nucleotide sequence: TGTGCCAGCAGCCTTAGTCCCGGTCCGGGCACCGGGGAGCTGTTTTTT.

The chain uses TRBV6-5 and TRBJ1-5, with D uncertain. The CDR3 spans 15 residues. Germline CDR1 MNHEY, CDR2 SVGAGI. Trimming took 6 bases from V and 0 from J, leaving 12 bases between them. CDR3 sequence (DNA): TGTGCCAGCAGCTGGAAGGGAGATAGCAATCAGCCCCAGCATTTT. Its protein is CASSWKGDSNQPQHF.

This chain joins TRBV20-1 and TRBJ2-2; D not resolved. Germline lookup yields CDR1 DFQATT and CDR2 SNEGSKA (reference sequence). Trimming removed 3 bases at V and 1 base at J, with 9 bases between. The CDR3 loop spans 14 amino acids. This chain's CDR3 is CSASWAENTGELFF. DNA of the CDR3: TGCAGTGCTAGTTGGGCCGAGAACACCGGGGAGCTGTTTTTT.

This clone was seen a single time. A junction end diverges from the germline sequence, so it may reflect a read error. The V gene is TRBV7-2, the J gene TRBJ1-1; 8 bases match TRBD1. The CDR3 is 14 amino acids. Germline V gene sequence: CDR1 SGHTA, CDR2 FQGNSA. The CDR3 loop reads CANSGRGQRTEAFF. CDR3 nucleotide sequence: TGTGCCAACAGCGGCAGGGGGCAGAGAACTGAAGCTTTCTTT.

This rearrangement joins TRBV6-5 to TRBJ1-2, with 9 bases lining up with TRBD1. Unmatched junction bases numbered 6, after V lost 5 bases and J lost 8 bases. CDR1 is MNHEY, CDR2 SVGAGI, per germline. CDR3 size: 13 residues. The CDR3 loop reads CASSPGQGRGYTF. Here the CDR3 DNA reads TGTGCCAGCAGTCCGGGACAGGGTCGGGGCTACACCTTC.

V gene TRBV19 combines with J gene TRBJ1-3; D possibly corresponds to TRBD1 (5 bases). The CDR3 extends over 14 amino acids. CDR1 and CDR2 (germline): LNHDA, SQIVND (reference sequence). V was pared by 10 bases and J by 0 bases, with 13 bases between. DNA for the CDR3: TGTGCCACAAGATACGGGGGCTCTGGAAACACCATATATTTT. Residues: CATRYGGSGNTIYF.

The gene calls are TRBV27 and TRBJ1-4, with TRBD1 as a possible D gene (5 bases). This CDR3 region has 16 residues. V lost 1 base to trimming and J lost 2 bases, with 11 bases between them. Germline-derived CDR1 and CDR2 are MNHEY and SMNVEV (reference sequence). DNA for the CDR3: TGTGCCAGCAGTTTATACCCCCCAGGGACTAATGAAAAACTGTTTTTT. It codes for CASSLYPPGTNEKLFF.

The CDR3 loop reads CAISGDDRALGYEQYF. The CDR3 bases are TGTGCCATCAGCGGCGATGACAGGGCCCTCGGCTACGAGCAGTACTTC. The chain couples TRBV10-3 to TRBJ2-7, with 7 bases matching TRBD1. Germline values: CDR1 ENHRY, CDR2 SYGVKD. The trim removed 6 bases at V and 3 bases at J, leaving 14 bases unmatched. The CDR3 consists of 16 residues.

The V gene is TRBV7-9, the J gene TRBJ1-2, with D possibly being TRBD1 (6 bases). Germline loops: CDR1 SEHNR, CDR2 FQNEAQ (reference sequence). The germline V and J ends were trimmed by 5 bases and 6 bases, with 13 bases remaining between them. The CDR3 has 13 amino acids. CDR3 DNA sequence: TGTGCCAGCAGCCGAATAAACAGGGATGGCTACACCTTC. Its translation is CASSRINRDGYTF.

This clone was detected only a few times. The chain uses TRBV3-1 (or the pseudogene TRBV3-2) and TRBJ2-3, with D possibly matching TRBD2 (5 bases). CDR1 is LGHDT, CDR2 YNNKEL, per germline (reference sequence). The V gene lost 0 bases and the J gene lost 11 bases, with 12 bases spanning the gap. The CDR3 loop spans 13 amino acids. CDR3: CASSQDLGSGQYF. The CDR3 coding sequence is TGTGCCAGCAGCCAAGATCTGGGGAGTGGGCAGTATTTT.

This clone came up a few times. The rearrangement links TRBV20-1 to TRBJ2-5; 9 bases line up with TRBD2. V shed 3 bases and J 5 bases; nucleotides not matched to a gene: 10. Germline-derived CDR1 and CDR2 are DFQATT and SNEGSKA (reference sequence). CDR3 size: 15 residues. The CDR3 loop reads CSASGRGGRSETQYF. Here the CDR3 DNA reads TGCAGTGCTAGTGGGCGGGGGGGCCGTTCCGAGACCCAGTACTTC.

The chain joins TRBV10-3 to TRBJ2-7, with D perhaps matching TRBD1 (5 bases). Trimming took off 7 bases at V and 2 bases at J, with 12 bases between the two ends. This CDR3 comprises 13 residues. Germline CDR1 ENHRY, CDR2 SYGVKD. The CDR3 loop is CAITPDSTYEQYF. The CDR3 DNA is TGTGCCATCACTCCCGACAGCACCTACGAGCAGTACTTC.

The V and J genes are TRBV6-4 and TRBJ2-1; D gene ambiguous. The CDR3 has 14 amino acids. V was cut by 3 bases and J by 6 bases, with 12 bases left in between. Per the germline V gene, CDR1 is MRHNA and CDR2 is SNTAGT. The CDR3 reads CASSDQYKSNEQFF. The CDR3 DNA follows: TGTGCCAGCAGTGATCAGTACAAAAGCAATGAGCAGTTCTTC.

This clone came up a few times. The rearrangement joins TRBV18 to TRBJ1-1; possible D gene TRBD1, 5 bases. CDR1 KGHSH and CDR2 LQKENI come from the germline V gene. The CDR3 extends over 15 amino acids. Trimming shortened V by 1 base and J by 1 base, and 10 bases separated the two germline ends. The CDR3 spells CASSPQRQKNTEAFF. Here the CDR3 DNA reads TGTGCCAGCTCACCACAACGACAGAAGAACACTGAAGCTTTCTTT. Using reference TRBV18 and TRBJ1-1 for the parts outside the CDR3, the full variable domain is NAGVMQNPRHLVRRRGQEARLRCSPMKGHSHVYWYRQLPEEGLKFMVYLQKENIIDESGMPKERFSAEFPKEGPSILRIQQVVRGDSAAYFCASSPQRQKNTEAFFGQGTRLTVV.

The rearrangement uses TRBV5-6 and TRBJ1-2, with TRBD1 matching 11 bases. Trimming took 4 bases from V and 4 from J; bases not matched to a gene: 9. CDR3 length: 16 residues. CDR1 and CDR2 from the germline V gene are SGHDT and YYEEEE. CDR3 nucleotides: TGTGCCAGCAGCCCCCTCACCGGGACAGGGGGCTATGGCTACACCTTC. This gives the protein CASSPLTGTGGYGYTF.

V usage is TRBV6-4 and J usage is TRBJ2-1; no definite D call. CDR1 and CDR2 (germline): MRHNA, SNTAGT. CDR3 size: 15 residues. With 0 bases removed from V and 8 bases from J, the gap between germline ends came to 14 bases. CDR3: CASSDSGQARDEQFF. As DNA, the CDR3 is TGTGCCAGCAGTGACTCCGGCCAAGCTCGGGATGAGCAGTTCTTC.

This clone was counted between two and nine times. V gene TRBV19 combines with J gene TRBJ2-3; 9 bases map to TRBD2. The CDR3 runs 19 residues. V shed 5 bases, J shed 0 bases, and the junction held 15 bases outside the gene matches. Germline CDR1 and CDR2: LNHDA and SQIVND (reference sequence). The CDR3 DNA reads as TGTGCCAGTAGTGCCCCACTAAGCGGGGGGCACCCTAGCACAGATACGCAGTATTTT. Translating gives CASSAPLSGGHPSTDTQYF.